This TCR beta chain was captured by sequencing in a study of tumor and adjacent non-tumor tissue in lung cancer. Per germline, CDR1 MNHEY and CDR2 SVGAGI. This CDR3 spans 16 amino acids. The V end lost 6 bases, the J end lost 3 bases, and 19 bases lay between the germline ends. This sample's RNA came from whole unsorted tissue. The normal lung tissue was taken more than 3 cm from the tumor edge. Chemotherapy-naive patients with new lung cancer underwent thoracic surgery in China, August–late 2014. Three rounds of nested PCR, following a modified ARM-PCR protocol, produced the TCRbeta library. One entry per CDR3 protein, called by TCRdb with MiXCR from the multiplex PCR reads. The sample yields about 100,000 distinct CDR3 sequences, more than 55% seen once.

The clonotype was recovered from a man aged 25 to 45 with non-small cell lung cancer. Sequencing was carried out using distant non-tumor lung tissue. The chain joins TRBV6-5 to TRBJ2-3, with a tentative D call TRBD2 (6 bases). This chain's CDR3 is CASSSGDARGTDTQYF. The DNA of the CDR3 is TGTGCCAGCAGCTCGGGGGACGCCCGGGGTACAGATACGCAGTATTTT.